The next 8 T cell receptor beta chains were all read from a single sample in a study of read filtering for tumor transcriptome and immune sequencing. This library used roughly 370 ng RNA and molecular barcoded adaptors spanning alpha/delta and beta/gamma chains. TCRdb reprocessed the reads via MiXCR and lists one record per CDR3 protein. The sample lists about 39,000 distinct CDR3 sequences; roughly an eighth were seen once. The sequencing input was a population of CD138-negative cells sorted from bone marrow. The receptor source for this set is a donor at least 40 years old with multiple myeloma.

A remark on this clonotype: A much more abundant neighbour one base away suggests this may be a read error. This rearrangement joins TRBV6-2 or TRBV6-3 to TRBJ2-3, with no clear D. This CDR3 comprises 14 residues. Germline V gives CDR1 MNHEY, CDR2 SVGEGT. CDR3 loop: CASSYPISTDTRYF. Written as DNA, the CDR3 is TGTGCCAGCAGTTACCCGATCAGCACAGATACGCGGTATTTT.

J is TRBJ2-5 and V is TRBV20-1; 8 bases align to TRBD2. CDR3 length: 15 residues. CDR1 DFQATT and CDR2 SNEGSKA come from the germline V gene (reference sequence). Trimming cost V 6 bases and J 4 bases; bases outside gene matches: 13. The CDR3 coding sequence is TGCAGTGCCCACCCCTCGGGGGGGCGTGGAGAGACCCAGTACTTC. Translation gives CSAHPSGGRGETQYF.

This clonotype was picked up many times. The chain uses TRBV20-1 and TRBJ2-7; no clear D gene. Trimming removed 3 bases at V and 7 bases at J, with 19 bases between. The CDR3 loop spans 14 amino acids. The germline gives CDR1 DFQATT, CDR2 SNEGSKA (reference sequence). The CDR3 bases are TGCAGTGCTAGTACCGCCGGAGTCCTGGGGGAGCAGTACTTC. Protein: CSASTAGVLGEQYF.

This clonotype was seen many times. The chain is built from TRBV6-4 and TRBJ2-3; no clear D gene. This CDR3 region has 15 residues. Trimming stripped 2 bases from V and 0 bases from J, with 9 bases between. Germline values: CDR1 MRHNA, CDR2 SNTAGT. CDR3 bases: TGTGCCAGCAGTGACGCCGCCGGTAGCACAGATACGCAGTATTTT. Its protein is CASSDAAGSTDTQYF.

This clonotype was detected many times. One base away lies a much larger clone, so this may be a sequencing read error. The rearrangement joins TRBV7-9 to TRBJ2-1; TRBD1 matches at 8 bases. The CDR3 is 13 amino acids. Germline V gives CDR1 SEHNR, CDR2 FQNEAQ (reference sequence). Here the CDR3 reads CASAAGGLNGQFF. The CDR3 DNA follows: TGTGCCAGCGCCGCAGGGGGCCTCAATGGGCAGTTCTTC.

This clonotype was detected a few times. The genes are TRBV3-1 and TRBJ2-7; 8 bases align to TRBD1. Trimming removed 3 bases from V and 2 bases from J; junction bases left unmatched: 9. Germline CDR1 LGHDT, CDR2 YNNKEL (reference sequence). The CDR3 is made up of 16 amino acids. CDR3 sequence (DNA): TGTGCCAGCAGCCACCCCAGACAGGGGCCTCCCTACGAGCAGTACTTC. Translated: CASSHPRQGPPYEQYF.

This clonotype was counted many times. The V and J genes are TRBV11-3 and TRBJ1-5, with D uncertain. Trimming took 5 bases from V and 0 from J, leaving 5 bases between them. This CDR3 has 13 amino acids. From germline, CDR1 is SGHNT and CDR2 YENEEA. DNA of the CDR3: TGTGCCAGCAGCATTAATAGCAATCAGCCCCAGCATTTT. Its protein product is CASSINSNQPQHF.

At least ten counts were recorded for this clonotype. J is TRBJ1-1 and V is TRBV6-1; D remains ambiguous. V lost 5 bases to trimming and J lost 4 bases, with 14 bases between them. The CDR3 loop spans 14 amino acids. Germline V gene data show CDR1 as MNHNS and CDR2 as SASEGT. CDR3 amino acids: CASSLDGPTTEAFF. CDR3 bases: TGTGCCAGCAGTCTCGACGGCCCCACCACTGAAGCTTTCTTT.